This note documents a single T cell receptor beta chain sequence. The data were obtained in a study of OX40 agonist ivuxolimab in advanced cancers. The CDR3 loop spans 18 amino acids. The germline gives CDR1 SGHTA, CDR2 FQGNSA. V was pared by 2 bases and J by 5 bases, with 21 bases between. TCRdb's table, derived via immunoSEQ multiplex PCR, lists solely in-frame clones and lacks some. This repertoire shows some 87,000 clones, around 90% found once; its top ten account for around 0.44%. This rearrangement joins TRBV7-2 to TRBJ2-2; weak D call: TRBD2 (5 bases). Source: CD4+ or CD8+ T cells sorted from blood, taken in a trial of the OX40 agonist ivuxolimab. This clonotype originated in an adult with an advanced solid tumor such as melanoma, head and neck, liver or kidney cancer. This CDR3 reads CASSLFQRDYTFTGELFF. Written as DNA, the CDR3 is TGTGCCAGCAGCTTATTTCAGCGTGACTATACCTTTACCGGGGAGCTGTTTTTT.